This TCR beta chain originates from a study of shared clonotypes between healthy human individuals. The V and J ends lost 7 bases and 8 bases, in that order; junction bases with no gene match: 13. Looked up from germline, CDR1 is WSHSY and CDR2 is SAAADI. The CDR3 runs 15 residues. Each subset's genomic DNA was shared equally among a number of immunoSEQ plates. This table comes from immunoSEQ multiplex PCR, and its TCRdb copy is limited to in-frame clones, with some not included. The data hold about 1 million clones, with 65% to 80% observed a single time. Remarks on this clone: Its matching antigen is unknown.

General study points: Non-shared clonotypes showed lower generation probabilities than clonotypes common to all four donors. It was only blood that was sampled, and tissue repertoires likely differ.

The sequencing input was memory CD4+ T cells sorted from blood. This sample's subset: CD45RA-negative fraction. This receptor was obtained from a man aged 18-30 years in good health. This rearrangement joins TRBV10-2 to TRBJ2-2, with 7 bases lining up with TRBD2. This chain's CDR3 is CASTPRGSGTGELFF. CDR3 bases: TGCGCCAGCACCCCTCGGGGGAGCGGGACGGGGGAGCTGTTTTTT.